The next 21 T cell receptor beta chains were all read from a single sample in a study of shared clonotypes between healthy human individuals. Profiled with immunoSEQ multiplex PCR; TCRdb holds only in-frame clones, not every one. The sample contains 2,500,000 or so clones, about 92% of which appear only once. The sample taken for sequencing was naive CD4+ T cells sorted from blood. Subset specified: CD45RA+ positively selected. The receptors were sampled from a man aged 18 to 35 in good health.

The chain joins TRBV6-4 to TRBJ1-1; the D gene is possibly TRBD1 (5 bases). V gave up 2 bases and J gave up 9 bases, with 10 bases separating them. Germline V gene lookup returns CDR1 MRHNA and CDR2 SNTAGT. The CDR3 spans 12 residues. For the CDR3, the DNA is TGTGCCAGCAGTGACGGGGGTCCAAAAGCTTTCTTT. Translated, it gives CASSDGGPKAFF.

The V gene is TRBV9, the J gene TRBJ2-1; 9 positions match TRBD2. V lost 4 bases, J lost 4 bases, and 12 bases stayed unmatched. The CDR3 is made up of 17 amino acids. CDR1 is SGDLS and CDR2 is YYNGEE in the germline V gene. CDR3 coding DNA: TGTGCCAGCAGCCCCACTAGCGGGCCTCTCCCTTACAATGAGCAGTTCTTC. Translated: CASSPTSGPLPYNEQFF.

The genes are TRBV29-1 and TRBJ1-1; 7 bases line up with TRBD1. This CDR3 is 14 amino acids long. The V gene end was trimmed by 6 bases and the J gene end by 5 bases; junction bases not matched to a gene: 12. Germline CDR1 and CDR2: SQVTM and ANQGSEA. This CDR3 reads CSVRPQGGGTEAFF. CDR3 DNA: TGCAGCGTCCGACCCCAGGGGGGAGGGACTGAAGCTTTCTTT.

The rearrangement links TRBV6-4 to TRBJ1-6; tentatively, D is TRBD1 (5 bases). Germline CDR1 MRHNA, CDR2 SNTAGT. Trimming left V 4 bases short and J 7 bases short, with 14 bases between. This CDR3 is built from 15 residues. As DNA, the CDR3 is TGTGCCAGCAGTGCCCAGGGCTCGGGGAATTCACCCCTCCACTTT. Translation gives CASSAQGSGNSPLHF.

The rearrangement links TRBV4-1 to TRBJ2-3; 8 bases are a match to TRBD2. This CDR3 contains 18 residues. V trimming: 4 bases; J trimming: 0 bases; junction bases outside the gene matches: 12. Germline V CDR1 and CDR2: MGHRA, YSYEKL. The CDR3 protein is CASSRRGAGGPSTDTQYF. CDR3 nucleotide sequence: TGCGCCAGCAGCCGAAGAGGGGCGGGAGGCCCAAGCACAGATACGCAGTATTTT.

This clone was recorded once. CDR3 protein: CAWSPRTSLTGEQYF. CDR3 in DNA: TGTGCCTGGAGCCCCAGGACTAGCCTTACTGGGGAGCAGTACTTC. V and J are TRBV30 and TRBJ2-7; 8 bases are a match to TRBD2. V shed 3 bases and J 7 bases; nucleotides not matched to a gene: 14. Per germline, CDR1 GTSNPN and CDR2 SVGIG (reference sequence). The length of the CDR3 is 15 residues.

The CDR3 here is CASSPGSYGYTF. The CDR3 region has the DNA TGCGCCAGCAGCCCGGGCAGCTATGGCTACACCTTC. The rearrangement joins TRBV5-1 to TRBJ1-2; D not resolved. Germline V gives CDR1 SGHRS, CDR2 YFSETQ. With 4 bases removed from V and 4 bases from J, the gap between germline ends came to 8 bases. The CDR3 is made up of 12 amino acids.

V and J are TRBV4-3 and TRBJ2-2; tentative D call: TRBD2 (5 bases). V dropped 2 bases and J dropped 5 bases, with 21 bases sitting between them. Germline CDR1 is LGHNA and CDR2 is YSLEER. The CDR3 covers 18 residues. CDR3 coding DNA: TGCGCCAGCAGCCAATACGCGTACTCGGAGGTTCGGACCGGGGAGCTGTTTTTT. Translated, it gives CASSQYAYSEVRTGELFF.

The CDR3 region is CASSQQGLNQPQHF. CDR3 sequence (DNA): TGTGCCAGCAGTCAACAGGGGTTAAATCAGCCCCAGCATTTT. The chain joins TRBV27 to TRBJ1-5; TRBD1 matches 7 bases. CDR1 MNHEY and CDR2 SMNVEV come from the germline V gene (reference sequence). Trimming cost V 5 bases and J 4 bases; bases outside gene matches: 5. There are 14 residues in the CDR3.

The chain is built from TRBV6-1 and TRBJ1-1; no definite D call. Germline V CDR1 and CDR2: MNHNS, SASEGT. V shed 5 bases and J shed 4 bases, with 8 bases lying between them. The CDR3 has 12 residues. The CDR3 DNA follows: TGTGCCAGCAGTCGGGTCGTCACTGAAGCTTTCTTT. It translates to CASSRVVTEAFF.

CDR3: CASSQGTVNYEQYF. In nucleotides, the CDR3 is TGCGCCAGCAGCCAAGGGACAGTCAACTACGAGCAGTACTTC. V gene TRBV4-1 combines with J gene TRBJ2-7, with TRBD1 as a possible D gene (6 bases). The V end lost 1 base, the J end lost 3 bases, and 10 bases lay between the germline ends. The germline gives CDR1 MGHRA, CDR2 YSYEKL. The CDR3 loop spans 14 amino acids.

V usage is TRBV18 and J usage is TRBJ2-3, with 14 bases fitting TRBD2. The germline gives CDR1 KGHSH, CDR2 LQKENI. The CDR3 sequence is 17 residues long. After removal of 3 bases from V and 1 base from J, the junction contained 3 bases not matched to a gene. In DNA, the CDR3 is TGTGCCAGCTCACCCAGACTAGCGGGGGGGCGCACAGATACGCAGTATTTT. It translates to CASSPRLAGGRTDTQYF.

V gene TRBV7-2 combines with J gene TRBJ2-4, with 8 bases lining up with TRBD2. The length of the CDR3 is 15 residues. V gave up 5 bases and J gave up 3 bases; unmatched junction bases: 6. Germline loops: CDR1 SGHTA, CDR2 FQGNSA. The CDR3 bases are TGTGCCAGCAGCCCGGGAGGGGGAGGCAAAAACATTCAGTACTTC. Translated, it gives CASSPGGGGKNIQYF. Looking up the rest from reference TRBV7-2 and TRBJ2-4 gives the full variable domain: GAGVSQSPSNKVTEKGKDVELRCDPISGHTALYWYRQSLGQGLEFLIYFQGNSAPDKSGLPSDRFSAERTGGSVSTLTIQRTQQEDSAVYLCASSPGGGGKNIQYFGAGTRLSVL.

With regard to this clone: This sample includes further DNA sequences coding for the same CDR3. The chain recombines TRBV18 with TRBJ1-6; D call uncertain. CDR1 KGHSH and CDR2 LQKENI come from the germline V gene. The V end lost 3 bases, the J end lost 10 bases, and 7 bases lay between the germline ends. The CDR3 runs to 12 residues. CDR3 sequence (DNA): TGTGCCAGCTCACCTCCGGGATCACCCCTCCACTTT. Residues: CASSPPGSPLHF.

This chain joins TRBV12-1 and TRBJ1-4; the tabulated D call, TRBD1, remains unverified against the DNA. TRBV12-1 is an annotated pseudogene. The CDR3 consists of 19 residues. CDR3 in amino acids: CASSDSSGEEETGGEKLFF. In nucleotides, the CDR3 is TGTGCCAGCAGCGACTCCTCTGGGGAGGAGGAGACAGGGGGGGAAAAACTGTTTTTT.

This chain connects TRBV5-1 to TRBJ1-6; TRBD1 matches 7 bases. Per the germline V gene, CDR1 is SGHRS and CDR2 is YFSETQ. The V segment lost 8 bases and the J segment 10 bases; nucleotides outside the gene matches: 6. This CDR3 is 12 amino acids long. CDR3 protein: CARDREQSPLHF. CDR3 bases: TGCGCCAGAGACAGGGAGCAGTCACCCCTCCACTTT.

This clone was found once. The gene calls are TRBV2 and TRBJ2-7; D is unclear. This CDR3 has 12 residues. V lost 7 bases to trimming and J lost 3 bases, with 10 bases between them. Germline V gene sequence: CDR1 SNHLY, CDR2 FYNNEI. The CDR3 bases are TGTGCCAGCAACCCGGAAAACTACGAGCAGTACTTC. It is translated as CASNPENYEQYF.

The chain has TRBV11-2 and TRBJ1-1, with D unclear. Per germline, CDR1 SGHAT and CDR2 FQNNGV. V lost 4 bases and J 0 bases, leaving 15 bases between the germline ends. The CDR3 totals 16 residues. Here the CDR3 reads CASSSFAGSMNTEAFF. The CDR3 bases are TGTGCCAGCAGCTCTTTTGCAGGCAGCATGAACACTGAAGCTTTCTTT.

Comment on this clone: This specimen includes other DNA sequences encoding the same CDR3. The rearrangement joins TRBV19 to TRBJ2-2, with TRBD1 identical over 8 bases. V lost 3 bases and J lost 5; bases outside the gene matches: 5. The CDR3 contains 15 residues. The V gene's germline CDR1 is LNHDA and CDR2 SQIVND (reference sequence). This CDR3 reads CASSIQGAGTGELFF. The CDR3 nucleotides are TGTGCCAGTAGTATTCAGGGGGCGGGAACCGGGGAGCTGTTTTTT.

The chain combines TRBV30 with TRBJ1-5; D possibly corresponds to TRBD1 (5 bases). V was clipped by 1 base and J by 3 bases, with 10 bases between them. CDR1 is GTSNPN, CDR2 SVGIG, per germline (reference sequence). The CDR3 has 14 residues. Written as DNA, the CDR3 is TGTGCCTGGAGTGGCGACAGCATCAATCAGCCCCAGCATTTT. It translates to CAWSGDSINQPQHF.

This sequence joins TRBV5-4 and TRBJ2-5, with D perhaps matching TRBD1 (6 bases). This CDR3 has 16 amino acids. The germline V and J ends were trimmed by 4 bases and 2 bases, with 18 bases remaining between them. CDR1 and CDR2 from the germline V gene are SGHNT and YYREEE (reference sequence). The CDR3 DNA is TGTGCCAGCAGCGGAACAGGGATAGCGAGACAAGAGACCCAGTACTTC. Translation gives CASSGTGIARQETQYF.